The clone carrying this T cell receptor (beta chain) was found many times. Its specificity is not known. No DNA is shown, since the ends of the CDR3 on it are uncertain; the CDR3 is the one TCRdb lists. The germline gives CDR1 MDHEN, CDR2 SYDVKM. The CDR3 has 13 residues if both end residues are counted. Libraries of bulk TCR were made by previously described methods (with listed TCR primers). TCRdb independently ran MiXCR on the PCR reads; one entry per CDR3 protein. The table shows some 320,000 distinct CDR3 sequences, with over 20% occurring only once. This record comes from a study of molecular identifiers for immune sequencing clone quantification. The wider study: With replicates, the RNA of about 21,000 or 97,000 naive CD8 cells was split five ways and four were sequenced.

Overall study findings and caveats: The sizes of highly expanded clones could be underestimated when identical TCR molecules share a barcode.

Input material: naive CD8+ T cells from blood, with Jurkat cell RNA spiked in. Subset described: FACS-sorted CD8+CD4-CCR7+CD45RA+ naive T cells. The source of this sequence is a human donor in good health. Some libraries in this study had Jurkat cell RNA spiked in. The V call is TRBV28, the J call TRBJ2-7; the listed D gene, TRBD1, was not tested against the DNA. The CDR3 loop is CASSFGPGYEQYF.